The 18 T cell receptor beta chains below all came from one sample that was sequenced in a study of blood T cell repertoires in COVID-19. Assay: immunoSEQ multiplex PCR; the TCRdb copy retains only in-frame clones and omits some. The sample has 180,000 or so clones, around 80% seen once. The sequencing input was PBMCs or T cells enriched from blood (not recorded which). All receptors derive from a man aged 55 to 70 who had been exposed to COVID-19.

This chain joins TRBV14 and TRBJ1-2; D unresolved. CDR1 and CDR2 from the germline V gene are SGHDN and FVKESK. The CDR3 totals 13 residues. The ends were cut back, 1 base at V and 8 bases at J, with 11 bases in the middle. The CDR3 DNA follows: TGTGCCAGCAGCCAAGGCCCTACTTGGGGCTACACCTTC. Amino acid sequence: CASSQGPTWGYTF.

This chain connects TRBV4-3 to TRBJ1-2, with 9 nucleotides matching TRBD1. CDR3 length: 16 amino acids. Germline V CDR1 and CDR2: LGHNA, YSLEER. V lost 3 bases and J lost 7; bases outside the gene matches: 12. This CDR3 is CASSHTGGQGRFGYTF. The CDR3 DNA follows: TGCGCCAGCAGCCACACGGGAGGACAGGGGAGATTTGGCTACACCTTC.

The chain joins TRBV19 to TRBJ1-5; 8 bases agree with TRBD1. Trimming took 1 base from V and 10 from J; bases not matched to a gene: 12. The V gene's germline CDR1 is LNHDA and CDR2 SQIVND (reference sequence). CDR3 length: 16 residues. The CDR3 nucleotides read TGTGCCAGTAGTATAGGAATTGGGCAGGGGGCCGATCCCCAGCATTTT. Residues: CASSIGIGQGADPQHF.

The chain employs TRBV12-3 or TRBV12-4 and TRBJ1-1; D remains ambiguous. The V gene lost 5 bases and the J gene lost 0 bases, with 7 bases spanning the gap. The CDR3 contains 13 residues. This chain's CDR3 is CASSNTVNTEAFF. DNA of the CDR3: TGTGCCAGCAGTAACACAGTGAACACTGAAGCTTTCTTT.

The gene calls are TRBV30 and TRBJ2-5; D not resolved. Trimming left V 8 bases short and J 0 bases short, with 22 bases between. The CDR3 is made up of 16 amino acids. Looked up from germline, CDR1 is GTSNPN and CDR2 is SVGIG (reference sequence). CDR3 sequence: CAPRRPTPKYQETQYF. The CDR3 DNA reads as TGTGCCCCGCGCCGTCCGACACCTAAGTACCAAGAGACCCAGTACTTC.

The chain carries TRBV9 and TRBJ1-2, with D maybe TRBD1 (6 bases). The germline gives CDR1 SGDLS, CDR2 YYNGEE. CDR3 length: 15 amino acids. V gave up 0 bases and J gave up 2 bases, with 11 bases separating them. DNA for the CDR3: TGTGCCAGCAGCGTAGTCCCAACAGGGAACTATGGCTACACCTTC. Residues: CASSVVPTGNYGYTF.

The chain joins TRBV19 to TRBJ2-2; D possibly corresponds to TRBD2 (5 bases). Trimming stripped 3 bases from V and 7 bases from J, with 15 bases between. The length of the CDR3 is 15 residues. CDR1 LNHDA and CDR2 SQIVND come from the germline V gene (reference sequence). DNA for the CDR3: TGTGCCAGTAGTATGTATTCCGGGATTAACGGGGAGCTGTTTTTT. It specifies CASSMYSGINGELFF.

The rearrangement links TRBV7-9 to TRBJ2-3, with 8 positions matching TRBD1. The CDR3 runs 15 residues. The V gene end was trimmed by 5 bases and the J gene end by 1 base; junction bases not matched to a gene: 5. Germline V gene sequence: CDR1 SEHNR, CDR2 FQNEAQ (reference sequence). CDR3 sequence (DNA): TGTGCCAGCAGCCCTCCGGACAGGGGCACAGATACGCAGTATTTT. As protein: CASSPPDRGTDTQYF.

The J gene is TRBJ2-7, the V gene TRBV14; a possible D gene is TRBD2 (5 bases). The CDR3 runs 14 residues. Between the trimmed V and J ends, which lost 10 bases and 0 bases, there was a span of 16 bases. In germline, CDR1 is SGHDN, CDR2 FVKESK. The CDR3 sequence: CAILLVPHSYEQYF. The CDR3 DNA reads TGTGCCATCCTACTAGTCCCCCACTCCTACGAGCAGTACTTC.

The rearrangement uses TRBV27 and TRBJ2-1; tentative D call: TRBD2 (6 bases). The CDR3 extends over 16 amino acids. Germline V lookup: CDR1 MNHEY, CDR2 SMNVEV (reference sequence). Deletions cut 5 bases from V and 6 bases from J, with 20 bases between. CDR3 in amino acids: CASSVPAGLGFNEQFF. CDR3 bases: TGTGCCAGCAGTGTCCCAGCGGGTTTAGGCTTCAATGAGCAGTTCTTC.

This clone has a single count. The chain has TRBV7-3 and TRBJ2-1, with 11 bases aligning to TRBD1. The germline gives CDR1 SGHTA, CDR2 FQGTGA. Unmatched junction bases numbered 5, after V lost 1 base and J lost 3 bases. The CDR3 spans 17 residues. CDR3 nucleotides: TGTGCCAGCAGCTTAATGTCGGGGACAGGGGGCTACAATGAGCAGTTCTTC. Translated, it gives CASSLMSGTGGYNEQFF. Based on the CDR3 plus reference TRBV7-3 and TRBJ2-1, the full variable domain is GAGVSQTPSNKVTEKGKYVELRCDPISGHTALYWYRQSLGQGPEFLIYFQGTGAADDSGLPNDRFFAVRPEGSVSTLKIQRTERGDSAVYLCASSLMSGTGGYNEQFFGPGTRLTVL.

This clone was seen a single time. The chain carries TRBV7-2 and TRBJ1-1; 8 nucleotides match TRBD1. CDR3 length: 14 residues. V lost 5 bases, J lost 2 bases, and 4 bases stayed unmatched. Germline loops: CDR1 SGHTA, CDR2 FQGNSA. In DNA, the CDR3 is TGTGCCAGCAGCACTACAGGGGGAAACACTGAAGCTTTCTTT. Its protein product is CASSTTGGNTEAFF.

The chain couples TRBV4-3 to TRBJ2-2; TRBD2 agrees at 7 bases. This CDR3 spans 14 amino acids. The V segment lost 0 bases and the J segment 6 bases; nucleotides outside the gene matches: 1. Per the germline V gene, CDR1 is LGHNA and CDR2 is YSLEER. CDR3 coding DNA: TGCGCCAGCAGCCAAGATCGGGGGGCCGGGGAGCTGTTTTTT. Its protein product is CASSQDRGAGELFF.

The rearrangement links TRBV7-9 to TRBJ1-2; 7 bases map to TRBD1. V was pared by 5 bases and J by 2 bases, with 5 bases of the junction left unmatched. This CDR3 spans 14 amino acids. The germline CDR1 and CDR2 sequences are SEHNR and FQNEAQ (reference sequence). The CDR3 here is CASSPPGQNYGYTF. In DNA, the CDR3 is TGTGCCAGCAGCCCCCCGGGACAGAACTATGGCTACACCTTC.

The rearrangement joins TRBV11-2 to TRBJ1-5; D is uncertain. The CDR3 loop spans 13 amino acids. CDR1 is SGHAT and CDR2 is FQNNGV in the germline V gene. Trimming took 5 bases from V and 6 from J, leaving 11 bases between them. As DNA, the CDR3 is TGTGCCAGCAGCACCTTCGGTGGTCAGCCCCAGCATTTT. As protein: CASSTFGGQPQHF.

This chain joins TRBV28 and TRBJ2-1; 7 bases agree with TRBD2. Germline CDR1 and CDR2: MDHEN and SYDVKM. V shed 8 bases, J shed 8 bases, and the junction held 12 bases outside the gene matches. There are 14 residues in the CDR3. CDR3 sequence: CASSAGPPPHEQFF. The DNA for the CDR3 is TGTGCCAGCTCAGCGGGACCCCCTCCCCATGAGCAGTTCTTC. The whole variable domain, filled in from reference TRBV28 and TRBJ2-1, reads DVKVTQSSRYLVKRTGEKVFLECVQDMDHENMFWYRQDPGLGLRLIYFSYDVKMKEKGDIPEGYSVSREKKERFSLILESASTNQTSMYLCASSAGPPPHEQFFGPGTRLTVL.

The chain is built from TRBV9 and TRBJ2-3; 7 bases are a match to TRBD1. V lost 3 bases to trimming and J lost 2 bases; unmatched junction nucleotides: 6. Germline V gene sequence: CDR1 SGDLS, CDR2 YYNGEE. The CDR3 has 15 amino acids. Here the CDR3 DNA reads TGTGCCAGCAGCGGAACAGGGGAAAACACAGATACGCAGTATTTT. The encoded protein is CASSGTGENTDTQYF.

V and J are TRBV7-2 and TRBJ1-6, with a weak D call TRBD1 (6 bases). Germline V gene sequence: CDR1 SGHTA, CDR2 FQGNSA. Trimming cost V 2 bases and J 9 bases, with 17 bases left between them. The CDR3 runs 16 residues. CDR3 DNA sequence: TGTGCCAGCAGCTTATACCGGGCCAGGGGTAGTTCACCCCTCCACTTT. Protein sequence: CASSLYRARGSSPLHF.